One sample yielded the 17 T cell receptor beta chains listed below, sequenced in a study of patients and donors after allogeneic stem cell transplantation. TCRdb re-called the RT-PCR reads with MiXCR, one entry per CDR3 protein. The sample holds 110,000 or so distinct CDR3 sequences; around 33% are singletons and the top ten take around 30%. Sequencing was performed on blood, either unsorted or a sorted T cell fraction (not recorded which). Receptors were obtained from a human donor who was either an allogeneic HSCT recipient or a stem cell or donor lymphocyte infusion donor (not recorded which). It is not recorded whose cells these are; they may come from a transplant donor.

The sample holds a few counts of this clonotype. One end of the junction fails to match germline, which may point to a read error. The chain has TRBV5-5 and TRBJ1-1, with TRBD1 as a possible D gene (6 bases). The CDR3 covers 12 residues. Looked up from germline, CDR1 is SGHKS and CDR2 is YYEKEE (reference sequence). The CDR3 spells CASSLTPGQVIF. CDR3 bases: TGTGCCAGCAGCTTAACGCCGGGACAAGTAATCTTT.

The chain employs TRBV7-8 and TRBJ2-1; no definite D call. The germline gives CDR1 SGHVS, CDR2 FQNEAQ. The CDR3 is 14 residues long. Trimming cost V 5 bases and J 7 bases, with 15 bases left between them. CDR3 sequence reads: CASSPRSSPNEQFF. CDR3 DNA: TGTGCCAGCAGCCCTCGTTCCTCCCCTAATGAGCAGTTCTTC.

The V call is TRBV20-1, the J call TRBJ2-7, with 14 positions matching TRBD2. This CDR3 comprises 14 residues. The V and J ends lost 6 bases and 5 bases, in that order; junction bases with no gene match: 6. Germline V gene sequence: CDR1 DFQATT, CDR2 SNEGSKA (reference sequence). CDR3 DNA: TGCAGTGCGCGGACTAGCGGGAGGAGCAACGAGCAGTACTTC. Protein product: CSARTSGRSNEQYF.

V usage is TRBV20-1 and J usage is TRBJ2-7; D is possibly TRBD1 (5 bases). Germline V lookup: CDR1 DFQATT, CDR2 SNEGSKA (reference sequence). The CDR3 is 13 amino acids. Deletions cut 1 base from V and 2 bases from J, with 9 bases between. CDR3 region: CSARVDSPYEQYF. Written as DNA, the CDR3 is TGCAGTGCTAGAGTTGACAGCCCCTACGAGCAGTACTTC.

This clonotype has just a few counts. The CDR3 nucleotides read TGCAGTGCTAAATCGGACAGGGACAATTCACCCCTCCACTTT. The encoded protein is CSAKSDRDNSPLHF. The gene calls are TRBV20-1 and TRBJ1-6; 8 nucleotides match TRBD1. CDR1 DFQATT and CDR2 SNEGSKA come from the germline V gene (reference sequence). V lost 4 bases and J lost 7; bases outside the gene matches: 6. This CDR3 is 14 amino acids long.

The gene calls are TRBV7-9 and TRBJ2-1, with 8 bases aligning to TRBD2. Trimming took 7 bases from V and 3 from J; bases not matched to a gene: 11. The CDR3 extends over 16 amino acids. Germline V gene lookup returns CDR1 SEHNR and CDR2 FQNEAQ (reference sequence). CDR3: CASNNILTSGYNEQFF. CDR3 nucleotide sequence: TGTGCCAGCAACAACATCCTAACTAGCGGCTACAATGAGCAGTTCTTC.

V gene TRBV5-1 combines with J gene TRBJ1-5; 10 bases are a match to TRBD1. CDR3 length: 14 amino acids. The germline V gene has CDR1 SGHRS and CDR2 YFSETQ. The ends lost 4 bases at V and 6 bases at J; junction bases unmatched: 4. The CDR3 is CASSQGQGTQPQHF. CDR3 bases: TGCGCCAGCAGCCAGGGACAGGGGACTCAGCCCCAGCATTTT.

The chain is built from TRBV12-3 or TRBV12-4 and TRBJ2-7; unclear D gene. V was trimmed by 5 bases and J by 2 bases, leaving 13 bases between them. This CDR3 contains 14 residues. CDR3 sequence: CASSPTTGPYEQYF. CDR3 coding DNA: TGTGCCAGCAGTCCCACCACCGGACCCTACGAGCAGTACTTC.

A few counts support this clonotype. The chain has TRBV12-3 or TRBV12-4 and TRBJ1-2, with D possibly TRBD1 on 6 matching bases. The V end was cut by 5 bases, the J end by 8 bases, with 18 bases between. This CDR3 has 14 residues. The CDR3 DNA sequence: TGTGCCAGCAGTCCGGACAGATCCTCTGGCGGCTACACCTTC. It yields the protein CASSPDRSSGGYTF.

The chain links TRBV20-1 to TRBJ1-1; no definite D call. The V end lost 3 bases, the J end lost 1 base, and 6 bases lay between the germline ends. The germline V gene has CDR1 DFQATT and CDR2 SNEGSKA (reference sequence). This CDR3 region has 12 residues. The CDR3 sequence is CSARVTNTEAFF. The CDR3 nucleotides read TGCAGTGCTAGGGTCACGAACACTGAAGCTTTCTTT.

The V and J genes are TRBV20-1 and TRBJ2-1, with 7 bases fitting TRBD1. From germline, CDR1 is DFQATT and CDR2 SNEGSKA (reference sequence). The CDR3 covers 12 residues. Here the CDR3 DNA reads TGCAGCCCAGGGGGTGGCTACAATGAGCAGTTCTTC. It is translated as CSPGGGYNEQFF.

This clonotype was picked up a small number of times. The V call is TRBV12-3 or TRBV12-4, the J call TRBJ1-6; TRBD1 might be the D (6 bases). The V gene lost 6 bases and the J gene lost 9 bases, with 12 bases spanning the gap. The CDR3 is 13 residues long. Written as DNA, the CDR3 is TGTGCCAGCAGCCCGGACAGCGCTTCACCCCTCCACTTT. It codes for CASSPDSASPLHF.

This clonotype was detected only a few times. J is TRBJ2-3 and V is TRBV6-6; TRBD1 or TRBD2 may be the D gene (5 bases each). Germline V CDR1 and CDR2: MNHNY, SVGAGI (reference sequence). Trimming shortened V by 3 bases and J by 1 base, and 11 bases separated the two germline ends. This CDR3 region has 15 residues. DNA for the CDR3: TGTGCCAGCAGTTATCCGGGACGGGGCACAGATACGCAGTATTTT. Its protein product is CASSYPGRGTDTQYF.

The V and J genes are TRBV29-1 and TRBJ2-7; D is undetermined. Trimming cost V 3 bases and J 3 bases, with 3 bases left between them. There are 10 residues in the CDR3. Germline-derived CDR1 and CDR2 are SQVTM and ANQGSEA. CDR3 coding DNA: TGCAGCGTTGAGGACTACGAGCAGTACTTC. Translating it yields CSVEDYEQYF.

V usage is TRBV14 and J usage is TRBJ2-3, with 13 nucleotides matching TRBD2. Per germline, CDR1 SGHDN and CDR2 FVKESK. With 1 base clipped from V and 1 base from J, the junction kept 8 bases outside the gene matches. This CDR3 has 19 amino acids. This chain's CDR3 is CASSQGGRLAGGRTDTQYF. The CDR3 bases are TGTGCCAGCAGCCAAGGGGGACGACTAGCGGGAGGCCGCACAGATACGCAGTATTTT.

There are a few counts of this clonotype. The chain carries TRBV7-9 and TRBJ1-4; no firm D call. V lost 2 bases and J 5 bases, leaving 12 bases between the germline ends. The CDR3 length is 15 residues. CDR1 is SEHNR, CDR2 FQNEAQ, per germline (reference sequence). Here the CDR3 reads CASSLLPGPNEKLFF. DNA for the CDR3: TGTGCCAGCAGCTTATTGCCGGGCCCAAATGAAAAACTGTTTTTT.

The chain has TRBV5-5 and TRBJ2-7; TRBD1 aligns across 9 bases. Germline values: CDR1 SGHKS, CDR2 YYEKEE (reference sequence). The length of the CDR3 is 17 residues. J was trimmed by 5 bases and V by 2 bases; bases with no gene match: 14. CDR3 residues: CASSLTNSGQGRDEQYF. CDR3 sequence (DNA): TGTGCCAGCAGCTTAACAAACTCGGGACAGGGTCGGGACGAGCAGTACTTC.